One and the same sample provided the 24 T cell receptor beta chains below, sequenced in a study of metastatic and nonmetastatic thyroid tumors. The entire patient cohort was treatment-naive prior to thyroid surgery. TCRdb re-analyzed the PCR reads using MiXCR. Here the sample spans 50,000 to 65,000 clones, roughly 4% being singletons. The sequenced material came from blood. The receptors derive from a female donor with papillary thyroid cancer or a benign thyroid nodule (not recorded which). Some clones in this sample may be carry-over from other donors' samples.

The rearrangement uses TRBV12-3 or TRBV12-4 and TRBJ1-2; D is perhaps TRBD1 (6 bases). The CDR3 extends over 14 amino acids. Trimming took 7 bases from V and 6 from J, leaving 18 bases between them. The CDR3 is CASTTTGEVHGYTF. The DNA of the CDR3 is TGTGCCAGCACCACGACAGGTGAGGTGCATGGCTACACCTTC.

DNA of the CDR3: TGCAGTGCTCCTACAGGGGGCGCGGGTTTCGATCAGCCCCAGCATTTT. This codes for CSAPTGGAGFDQPQHF. The chain combines TRBV20-1 with TRBJ1-5; 9 nucleotides match TRBD1. The CDR3 contains 16 residues. Trimming cost V 5 bases and J 5 bases; bases outside gene matches: 13. The germline V gene encodes CDR1 DFQATT and CDR2 SNEGSKA (reference sequence).

This clone was counted ten times or more. V is TRBV12-3 or TRBV12-4 and J is TRBJ2-1; D is unresolved. Deletions cut 2 bases from V and 7 bases from J, with 3 bases between. The CDR3 loop spans 11 amino acids. The CDR3 DNA follows: TGTGCCAGCAGTTTACTAAATGAGCAGTTCTTC. It is translated as CASSLLNEQFF.

There are a few counts of this clone. The chain recombines TRBV7-9 with TRBJ2-7; 7 bases fit TRBD2. The CDR3 runs 14 residues. Trimming removed 4 bases from V and 2 bases from J; junction bases left unmatched: 5. CDR1 is SEHNR and CDR2 is FQNEAQ in the germline V gene (reference sequence). In DNA, the CDR3 is TGTGCCAGCAGCTGTACTAGCGTTACCTACGAGCAGTACTTC. The encoded protein is CASSCTSVTYEQYF.

This chain connects TRBV6-5 to TRBJ2-7, with no clear D. CDR1 and CDR2 (germline): MNHEY, SVGAGI. The V end was cut by 2 bases, the J end by 6 bases, with 11 bases between. The length of the CDR3 is 13 residues. The chain's CDR3 is CASSYALSCEQYF. The CDR3 DNA reads as TGTGCCAGCAGTTACGCCCTATCATGCGAGCAGTACTTC.

Ten or more counts support this clone. The rearrangement uses TRBV28 and TRBJ1-6, with D uncertain. V lost 6 bases, J lost 0 bases, and 9 bases lay in between. Germline CDR1 and CDR2: MDHEN and SYDVKM. CDR3 length: 15 residues. As DNA, the CDR3 is TGTGCCAGCAGCCGGGCCTTCTCCTATAATTCACCCCTCCACTTT. Translation: CASSRAFSYNSPLHF.

Remarks on this clone: Lacking the conserved final phenylalanine or tryptophan, this CDR3 likely reflects a read error. The V gene is TRBV2, the J gene TRBJ2-2, with 9 bases identical to TRBD1. Germline CDR1 reads SNHLY; CDR2 reads FYNNEI. CDR3 length: 17 residues. The CDR3 DNA sequence: TGTGCCAGCAGTGAACCCACAGGGGGCCCGAACACCGGTGAGCTGTTTCTT. Its protein is CASSEPTGGPNTGELFL.

This clone was seen ten or more times. The CDR3 DNA reads as TGTGCCAGCTCCCCTGAGCGGACCTTAGATTCACCCCTCCACTTT. The encoded protein is CASSPERTLDSPLHF. This chain connects TRBV18 to TRBJ1-6; D is ambiguous. Trimming pared 6 bases from V and 8 bases from J, leaving 17 bases between. The CDR3 runs 15 residues. Germline-derived CDR1 and CDR2 are KGHSH and LQKENI.

This clone has ten or more counts. CDR3 sequence reads: CASSPRDRGNTEAFF. The CDR3 DNA follows: TGTGCCAGTAGTCCTCGGGACAGGGGTAACACTGAAGCTTTCTTT. This rearrangement joins TRBV19 to TRBJ1-1, with 10 bases identical to TRBD1. The CDR3 consists of 15 residues. V dropped 5 bases and J dropped 2; count of bases not matched to a gene: 5. Per the germline V gene, CDR1 is LNHDA and CDR2 is SQIVND (reference sequence).

This clone was seen at least ten times. The chain couples TRBV5-1 to TRBJ1-2, with D perhaps matching TRBD1 (5 bases). Trimming took off 4 bases at V and 0 bases at J, with 7 bases between the two ends. CDR3 size: 13 residues. Germline lookup yields CDR1 SGHRS and CDR2 YFSETQ. CDR3 loop: CASSPQANYGYTF. The DNA of the CDR3 is TGCGCCAGCAGCCCACAGGCTAACTATGGCTACACCTTC.

This clone was seen many times. This rearrangement joins TRBV9 to TRBJ2-2; TRBD2 matches at 10 bases. In germline, CDR1 is SGDLS, CDR2 YYNGEE. V dropped 4 bases and J dropped 0; count of bases not matched to a gene: 6. The CDR3 is 17 amino acids. CDR3 nucleotides: TGTGCCAGCAGCCGCGGACTAGCGGACGCGAACACCGGGGAGCTGTTTTTT. Protein product: CASSRGLADANTGELFF.

This chain uses TRBV6-1 with TRBJ1-2; a weak D match, TRBD1 (5 bases). CDR3 length: 15 amino acids. V lost 5 bases, J lost 4 bases, and 17 bases lay in between. From germline, CDR1 is MNHNS and CDR2 SASEGT. CDR3 in amino acids: CASSPQGDFGYGYTF. The CDR3 DNA follows: TGTGCCAGCAGTCCCCAGGGAGATTTCGGCTATGGCTACACCTTC.

Only a few counts were recorded for this clone. This rearrangement joins TRBV6-2 or TRBV6-3 to TRBJ1-5; weak D call: TRBD1 (5 bases). V shed 2 bases and J shed 0 bases, with 14 bases lying between them. The length of the CDR3 is 17 residues. CDR1 MNHEY and CDR2 SVGEGT come from the germline V gene. CDR3 DNA sequence: TGTGCCAGCAGTTACGGAGACGGGGGATATAGCAATCAGCCCCAGCATTTT. It specifies CASSYGDGGYSNQPQHF.

This clone appeared a few times. The rearrangement joins TRBV20-1 to TRBJ1-6; 7 nucleotides align to TRBD1. The CDR3 length is 14 residues. Germline CDR1 is DFQATT and CDR2 is SNEGSKA (reference sequence). Trimming took 0 bases from V and 11 from J; bases not matched to a gene: 7. This CDR3 is CSARETGHSTPLHF. As DNA, the CDR3 is TGCAGTGCTAGAGAGACAGGGCATAGTACACCCCTCCACTTT.

V usage is TRBV5-6 and J usage is TRBJ2-3; the D gene is possibly TRBD1 (6 bases). CDR3 length equals 15 residues. The V gene's germline CDR1 is SGHDT and CDR2 YYEEEE. V shed 2 bases and J shed 4 bases, with 14 bases lying between them. CDR3 region: CASSLGQGIADTQYF. The CDR3 DNA reads as TGTGCCAGCAGCTTAGGGCAGGGGATTGCAGATACGCAGTATTTT. Together with reference TRBV5-6 and TRBJ2-3, the CDR3 gives the full variable domain: DAGVTQSPTHLIKTRGQQVTLRCSPKSGHDTVSWYQQALGQGPQFIFQYYEEEERQRGNFPDRFSGHQFPNYSSELNVNALLLGDSALYLCASSLGQGIADTQYFGPGTRLTVL.

In this sample, this clone turned up a few times. DNA for the CDR3: TGCGCCAGCAGCCCTACCTCGACAGGTGGCAATCAGCCCCAGCATTTT. Translated, it gives CASSPTSTGGNQPQHF. The V and J genes are TRBV5-1 and TRBJ1-5, with D perhaps matching TRBD1 (6 bases). CDR1 SGHRS and CDR2 YFSETQ come from the germline V gene. This CDR3 contains 16 residues. V lost 4 bases and J 2 bases, leaving 16 bases between the germline ends.

The table lists this clone with many counts. This chain joins TRBV5-1 and TRBJ2-1; D is unclear. Germline V gene lookup returns CDR1 SGHRS and CDR2 YFSETQ. Trimming stripped 7 bases from V and 4 bases from J, with 18 bases between. There are 15 residues in the CDR3. In DNA form, the CDR3 reads TGCGCCAGCCGTCGACTGACCGCAGAATACAATGAGCAGTTCTTC. Translated, it gives CASRRLTAEYNEQFF.

The table lists this clone with many counts. The chain recombines TRBV5-8 with TRBJ2-6; D is unclear. CDR3 length: 18 amino acids. Germline lookup yields CDR1 SGHTS and CDR2 YDEGEE. Deletions cut 0 bases from V and 0 bases from J, with 13 bases between. This chain's CDR3 is CASSLVLGPYSGANVLTF. As DNA, the CDR3 is TGTGCCAGCAGCTTGGTTTTAGGGCCTTACTCTGGGGCCAACGTCCTGACTTTC.

This clone was recorded at least ten times. The chain is built from TRBV2 and TRBJ1-2, with D possibly TRBD1 on 5 matching bases. In germline, CDR1 is SNHLY, CDR2 FYNNEI. This CDR3 has 14 residues. V was clipped by 11 bases and J by 0 bases, with 16 bases between them. As DNA, the CDR3 is TGTGCCGATAAGGGGCAGCCGACTAACTATGGCTACACCTTC. This encodes CADKGQPTNYGYTF.

This clone has just a few counts. The rearrangement links TRBV2 to TRBJ2-2, with D unclear. CDR1 is SNHLY and CDR2 is FYNNEI in the germline V gene. This CDR3 is built from 13 residues. The chain's CDR3 is CESSGVAAGELFF. CDR3 bases: TGTGAAAGCAGTGGAGTGGCAGCCGGGGAGCTGTTTTTT.

Notes on this clone: A read error is possible here, since a much larger clone lies one base away. V usage is TRBV7-9 and J usage is TRBJ1-2; possibly TRBD1 for D (6 bases). The CDR3 runs to 15 residues. Germline lookup yields CDR1 SEHNR and CDR2 FQNEAQ (reference sequence). CDR3 in amino acids: CACSLVFGQNYGYTF. The CDR3 DNA is TGTGCCTGCAGCTTAGTATTCGGACAGAACTATGGCTACACCTTC.

This clone appeared a few times. V is TRBV28 and J is TRBJ1-2; 7 bases are shared with TRBD1. V lost 6 bases and J lost 4; bases outside the gene matches: 5. Germline CDR1 MDHEN, CDR2 SYDVKM. This CDR3 spans 13 amino acids. The CDR3 DNA is TGTGCCAGCAGCCAAGACAGGGCCTATGGCTACACCTTC. It specifies CASSQDRAYGYTF.

This clone showed up many times. The chain carries TRBV28 and TRBJ2-1; 7 bases are a match to TRBD2. CDR3 length: 15 amino acids. With V trimmed by 3 bases and J by 6 bases, 8 bases remained unmatched. The germline gives CDR1 MDHEN, CDR2 SYDVKM. CDR3 in DNA: TGTGCCAGCAGTTTTGGGGGGGAGGACTCCAATGAGCAGTTCTTC. The encoded protein is CASSFGGEDSNEQFF.

The sample holds a few counts of this clone. A much larger clonotype is one base distant, so this may be a read error. The V and J genes are TRBV6-2 or TRBV6-3 and TRBJ2-7; TRBD1 agrees at 7 bases. CDR1 and CDR2 from the germline V gene are MNHEY and SVGEGT. The CDR3 runs 12 residues. The CDR3 loop reads CASGETGPEHYF. The CDR3 DNA reads as TGTGCCAGCGGGGAGACAGGGCCCGAGCATTACTTC.